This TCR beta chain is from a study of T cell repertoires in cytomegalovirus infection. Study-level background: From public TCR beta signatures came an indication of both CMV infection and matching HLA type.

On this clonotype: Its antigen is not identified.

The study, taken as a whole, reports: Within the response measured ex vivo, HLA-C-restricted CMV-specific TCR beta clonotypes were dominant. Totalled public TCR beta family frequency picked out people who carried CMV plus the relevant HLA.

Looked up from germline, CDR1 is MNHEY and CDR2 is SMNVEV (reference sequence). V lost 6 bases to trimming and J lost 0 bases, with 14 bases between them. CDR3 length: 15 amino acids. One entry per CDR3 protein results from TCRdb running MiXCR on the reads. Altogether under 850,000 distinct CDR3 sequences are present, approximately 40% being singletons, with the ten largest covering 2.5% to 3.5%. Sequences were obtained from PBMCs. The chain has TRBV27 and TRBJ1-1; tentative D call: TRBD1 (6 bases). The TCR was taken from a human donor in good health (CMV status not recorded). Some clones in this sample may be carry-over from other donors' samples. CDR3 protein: CASSRQRGMNTEAFF. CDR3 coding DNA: TGTGCCAGCAGCCGGCAAAGGGGGATGAACACTGAAGCTTTCTTT.